This is a list of T cell receptor beta chains from one sample in a study of cytotoxic CD8 clonotypes in ibrutinib-treated CLL. The repertoire was sequenced with immunoSEQ multiplex PCR; TCRdb's copy has only in-frame clones and lacks some. The sample carries about 300,000 clones, more than 70% recorded once. The input for sequencing was PBMCs, taken at disease progression, from a patient treated with ibrutinib. The receptors were sampled from a human donor with chronic lymphocytic leukemia. Each CDR3 is given with its conserved first and last residue. Fields, in order: J gene, D gene, clone size, V gene, CDR3 protein, CDR3 DNA. A D gene is named only where the DNA matches it firmly. Clone size is stated in some rows and not others, as once, few, many or a class when expanded.

>TRBJ2-1|.|.|TRBV5-1
CASSLVGSRTVNEQFF
TGCGCCAGCAGCTTGGTAGGGTCACGGACAGTCAATGAGCAGTTCTTC
>TRBJ2-1|TRBD1|.|TRBV5-1
CASNTAGTGLFSSYNEQFF
TGCGCCAGCAATACGGCGGGGACAGGGTTATTTAGCTCCTACAATGAGCAGTTCTTC
>TRBJ2-1|.|few|TRBV13
CASSGGTDGAYNEQFF
TGTGCCAGCAGCGGAGGAACGGACGGCGCCTACAATGAGCAGTTCTTC
>TRBJ1-3|TRBD1|.|TRBV23-1
CTTDRRGNTIYF
TGCACTACGGACAGGCGTGGAAACACCATATATTTT
>TRBJ2-7|TRBD1|.|TRBV19
CASSTRDRPNMEQYF
TGTGCCAGTAGTACCCGGGACAGACCTAATATGGAGCAGTACTTC
>TRBJ2-7|TRBD1|.|TRBV18
CASSTRTGHSYEQYF
TGTGCCAGCTCAACACGGACAGGCCACTCCTACGAGCAGTACTTC
>TRBJ1-1|TRBD1|.|TRBV27
CASSLRTGGLNTEAFF
TGTGCCAGCAGTCTCCGGACAGGGGGCCTGAACACTGAAGCTTTCTTT
>TRBJ1-6|TRBD1|.|TRBV25-1
CASSEWWTGARSPLHF
TGTGCCAGCAGTGAATGGTGGACAGGGGCTCGTTCACCCCTCCACTTT
>TRBJ2-3|TRBD2|few|TRBV14
CASSQAWTSVTDTQYF
TGTGCCAGCAGCCAAGCATGGACTAGCGTCACAGATACGCAGTATTTT
>TRBJ2-5|TRBD1|.|TRBV6-5
CASSRDREETQYF
TGTGCCAGCAGCCGAGACAGGGAGGAGACCCAGTACTTC
>TRBJ2-6|.|.|TRBV9
CASSVGVSGANVLTF
TGTGCCAGCAGCGTAGGTGTCTCTGGGGCCAACGTCCTGACTTTC
>TRBJ2-7|.|.|TRBV9
CASSAPLESEQYF
TGTGCCAGCAGCGCCCCCCTGGAATCCGAGCAGTACTTC
>TRBJ2-3|TRBD2|.|TRBV6-6
CASSYRTSPDTQYF
TGTGCCAGCAGTTACCGGACTAGCCCCGATACGCAGTATTTT
>TRBJ2-3|.|.|TRBV4-1
CASSQKTDTQYF
TGCGCCAGCAGCCAGAAGACAGATACGCAGTATTTT
>TRBJ1-2|TRBD1|few|TRBV18
CASSPGDRASGYTF
TGTGCCAGCTCACCAGGGGACAGGGCATCTGGCTACACCTTC
>TRBJ2-7|.|.|TRBV11-2
CASTRLRTYEQYF
TGTGCCAGCACCCGCCTACGAACCTACGAGCAGTACTTC
>TRBJ2-7|TRBD2|once|TRBV9
CASSVELAGRDEQYF
TGTGCCAGCAGCGTAGAGCTAGCGGGTCGGGACGAGCAGTACTTC
>TRBJ1-1|.|.|TRBV28
CASGGVGNTEAFF
TGTGCCAGTGGAGGGGTCGGAAACACTGAAGCTTTCTTT
>TRBJ1-6|.|.|TRBV5-1
CASSLDSWSSPLHF
TGCGCCAGCAGCTTGGACAGTTGGTCTTCACCCCTCCACTTT
>TRBJ1-6|.|few|TRBV18
CASSPPYGSSPLHF
TGTGCCAGCTCACCACCGTATGGGTCGTCACCCCTCCACTTT
>TRBJ2-3|.|many|TRBV9
CASSNSGGRGTDTQYF
TGTGCCAGCAGCAACTCCGGGGGGCGGGGCACAGATACGCAGTATTTT
>TRBJ1-4|.|.|TRBV19
CASSMRPATNEKLFF
TGTGCCAGTAGTATGCGGCCTGCAACTAATGAAAAACTGTTTTTT
>TRBJ2-7|TRBD1|.|TRBV9
CASSVGQGATYEQYF
TGTGCCAGCAGCGTAGGACAGGGTGCCACCTACGAGCAGTACTTC
>TRBJ1-2|.|.|TRBV7-9
CASSFDSNYGYTF
TGTGCCAGCAGCTTCGACAGTAACTATGGCTACACCTTC
>TRBJ2-1|.|.|TRBV10-3
CAISESGLRTGEQFF
TGTGCCATCAGTGAGTCGGGTCTGAGGACTGGCGAGCAGTTCTTC
>TRBJ1-1|TRBD1|.|TRBV5-6
CASRWDRGPGEAFF
TGTGCCAGCAGGTGGGACAGGGGGCCCGGGGAAGCTTTCTTT
>TRBJ2-2|.|.|TRBV9
CASSVVAGSNTGELFF
TGTGCCAGCAGCGTAGTGGCAGGGTCCAACACCGGGGAGCTGTTTTTT
>TRBJ2-1|.|.|TRBV4-1
CASSQVRDEQFF
TGCGCCAGCAGCCAAGTCAGGGATGAGCAGTTCTTC
>TRBJ2-3|TRBD2|.|TRBV27
CAAGRFSSGWSTDTQYF
TGTGCTGCCGGGAGGTTCTCTAGCGGGTGGAGCACAGATACGCAGTATTTT
>TRBJ1-6|.|.|TRBV10-3
CAISERAGLSPLHF
TGTGCCATCAGTGAGAGGGCAGGCCTTTCACCCCTCCACTTT
>TRBJ1-1|TRBD1|.|TRBV7-9
CASSLGTGYTEAFF
TGTGCCAGCAGCTTAGGGACAGGGTACACTGAAGCTTTCTTT
>TRBJ2-1|.|.|TRBV4-1
CASSQAPTSTGDEQFF
TGCGCCAGCAGCCAAGCCCCGACTAGTACGGGGGATGAGCAGTTCTTC
>TRBJ2-7|.|.|TRBV4-1
CASSQGTLKDYEQYF
TGCGCCAGCAGCCAAGGGACACTGAAGGACTACGAGCAGTACTTC
>TRBJ2-2|TRBD2|.|TRBV5-1
CASSRLAGALTGELFF
TGCGCCAGCAGCAGGCTAGCGGGAGCGCTCACCGGGGAGCTGTTTTTT
>TRBJ1-2|.|.|TRBV5-1
CASSLGQPTNYGYTF
TGCGCCAGCAGCTTGGGACAGCCGACTAACTATGGCTACACCTTC
>TRBJ2-7|TRBD1|.|TRBV9
CASSAEVGQGSYEQYF
TGTGCCAGCAGCGCCGAGGTGGGACAGGGGTCCTACGAGCAGTACTTC
>TRBJ1-3|.|.|TRBV11-2
CASSPRGYGNTIYF
TGTGCCAGCAGCCCCAGGGGATATGGAAACACCATATATTTT
>TRBJ2-1|TRBD2|.|TRBV5-1
CASSFWGGRVISEQFF
TGCGCCAGCAGCTTCTGGGGCGGGAGGGTTATCAGTGAGCAGTTCTTC
>TRBJ1-4|.|few|TRBV10-3
CASCGAPSEKLFF
TGTGCCTCCTGCGGCGCCCCCAGTGAAAAACTGTTTTTT
>TRBJ1-4|.|.|TRBV4-2
CASSQDQSGDEKLFF
TGTGCCAGCAGCCAAGATCAGTCGGGGGATGAAAAACTGTTTTTT
>TRBJ2-3|.|.|TRBV7-3
CASSLTSPSYTQYF
TGTGCCAGCAGCTTAACGTCCCCCTCATATACGCAGTATTTT
>TRBJ1-2|.|once|TRBV7-9
CASSSSGSRETF
TGTGCCAGCAGTTCCTCCGGGAGCCGGGAGACCTTC
>TRBJ2-7|.|.|TRBV2
CASSLRGAGEQYF
TGTGCCAGCAGCCTGAGGGGGGCCGGGGAGCAGTACTTC
>TRBJ2-1|.|.|TRBV27
CASSTYNEQFF
TGTGCCAGCAGCACCTACAATGAGCAGTTCTTC
>TRBJ1-5|.|.|TRBV19
CASTPRGDGNQPQHF
TGTGCCAGTACCCCGCGAGGGGATGGCAATCAGCCCCAGCATTTT
>TRBJ2-7|.|once|TRBV5-4
CASSLVARGGEQYF
TGTGCCAGCAGCTTGGTGGCGCGAGGGGGTGAGCAGTACTTC
>TRBJ1-1|TRBD1|.|TRBV10-2
CASRKGQVNTEAFF
TGCGCCAGCAGAAAGGGACAGGTGAACACTGAAGCTTTCTTT
>TRBJ2-7|.|.|TRBV7-6
CASSLDSSYEQYF
TGTGCCAGCAGCTTAGACAGCTCCTACGAGCAGTACTTC
>TRBJ1-5|.|.|TRBV15
CATSRDPGSNQPQHF
TGTGCCACCAGCAGAGACCCGGGTAGCAATCAGCCCCAGCATTTT
>TRBJ2-3|.|.|TRBV9
CASSVYLASTDTQYF
TGTGCCAGCAGCGTCTACTTGGCGTCCACAGATACGCAGTATTTT
>TRBJ1-5|.|.|TRBV2
CASSRGYDQPQHF
TGTGCCAGCAGTCGGGGGTACGATCAGCCCCAGCATTTT
>TRBJ1-2|.|.|TRBV18
CASSPQGSDYGYTF
TGTGCCAGCTCACCACAAGGGTCGGACTATGGCTACACCTTC
>TRBJ2-7|TRBD1|.|TRBV5-1
CASSLETGATYEQYF
TGCGCCAGCAGCTTGGAAACAGGGGCCACCTACGAGCAGTACTTC
>TRBJ2-7|TRBD2|.|TRBV28
CASSSTLAGGSYEQYF
TGTGCCAGCAGTTCCACCCTAGCGGGAGGTTCCTACGAGCAGTACTTC